Each of the 10 T cell receptor beta chains below was sequenced from the same sample in a study of blood T cell repertoires in COVID-19. Clones were read by immunoSEQ multiplex PCR, and TCRdb kept only the in-frame ones, dropping some. The sample has some 86,000 clones; 70% to 90% are singletons. Sequencing was done on a sample of peripheral blood. The receptors come from a woman in her 70s with acute or convalescent COVID-19.

The gene calls are TRBV11-3 and TRBJ1-1; 7 bases agree with TRBD1. Germline assignment: CDR1 SGHNT and CDR2 YENEEA. CDR3 length: 15 residues. The V and J ends lost 5 bases and 1 base, in that order; junction bases with no gene match: 7. CDR3 sequence (DNA): TGTGCCAGCAGCCTCAGGGGGTTCTCGAACACTGAAGCTTTCTTT. Translating gives CASSLRGFSNTEAFF.

This clone was observed a few times. The V and J genes are TRBV2 and TRBJ2-1; TRBD2 matches 8 bases. This CDR3 spans 13 amino acids. Unmatched junction bases numbered 1, after V lost 7 bases and J lost 2 bases. Germline assignment: CDR1 SNHLY and CDR2 FYNNEI. CDR3: CASTGGAYNEQFF. The CDR3 nucleotides read TGTGCCAGCACCGGGGGGGCCTACAATGAGCAGTTCTTC.

This CDR3 is CASSLIRDRAEAFF. The DNA for the CDR3 is TGCGCCAGCAGCTTGATTAGGGACAGGGCAGAAGCTTTCTTT. The chain joins TRBV5-1 to TRBJ1-1, with 9 bases that match TRBD1. Trimming took 1 base from V and 8 from J; bases not matched to a gene: 6. This CDR3 spans 14 amino acids. Germline V lookup: CDR1 SGHRS, CDR2 YFSETQ.

The chain couples TRBV12-5 to TRBJ2-2; 14 bases agree with TRBD2. J lost 4 bases, V lost 2 bases, and 9 bases had no gene match. The V gene's germline CDR1 is LGHNT and CDR2 FRNRAP. The CDR3 runs 19 residues. CDR3 amino acids: CASGLSLGLAGAGTGELFF. CDR3 in DNA: TGTGCTAGTGGTTTGTCCTTGGGACTAGCGGGAGCAGGCACCGGGGAGCTGTTTTTT. The full variable domain, its missing parts supplied by reference TRBV12-5 and TRBJ2-2, is DARVTQTPRHKVTEMGQEVTMRCQPILGHNTVFWYRQTMMQGLELLAYFRNRAPLDDSGMPKDRFSAEMPDATLATLKIQPSEPRDSAVYFCASGLSLGLAGAGTGELFFGEGSRLTVL.

The rearrangement joins TRBV19 to TRBJ1-5; 8 nucleotides match TRBD1. There are 13 residues in the CDR3. Germline trimming cut 9 bases from V and 10 bases from J; bases unmatched to any gene: 11. CDR1 LNHDA and CDR2 SQIVND come from the germline V gene (reference sequence). This CDR3 is CASRTGLISPQHF. Written as DNA, the CDR3 is TGTGCCAGCCGGACAGGGTTAATCAGCCCCCAGCATTTT.

This clone was detected once. CDR3 nucleotide sequence: TGCAGCGTGGCTATGAGGACAGGGATGAACACTGAAGCTTTCTTT. Translating gives CSVAMRTGMNTEAFF. The chain has TRBV29-1 and TRBJ1-1; 8 nucleotides align to TRBD1. The CDR3 loop spans 15 amino acids. CDR1 SQVTM and CDR2 ANQGSEA come from the germline V gene. V lost 6 bases to trimming and J lost 0 bases; unmatched junction nucleotides: 9.

The chain couples TRBV20-1 to TRBJ2-1, with 12 nucleotides matching TRBD2. J was trimmed by 7 bases and V by 3 bases; bases with no gene match: 16. Germline CDR1 DFQATT, CDR2 SNEGSKA (reference sequence). The CDR3 loop spans 18 amino acids. CDR3 coding DNA: TGCAGTGCTAGTTACCTAGCGGGGGGGCCGGGTTTAAGTAATGAGCAGTTCTTC. Its protein is CSASYLAGGPGLSNEQFF.

Only a few counts were recorded for this clone. The V call is TRBV6-5, the J call TRBJ2-5, with TRBD1 identical over 8 bases. CDR1 MNHEY and CDR2 SVGAGI come from the germline V gene. V shed 1 base, J shed 4 bases, and the junction held 5 bases outside the gene matches. The CDR3 extends over 15 amino acids. The CDR3 coding sequence is TGTGCCAGCAGTTACTTTCAGGGGGCTCGAGAGACCCAGTACTTC. Its translation is CASSYFQGARETQYF.

This clone has more than one count but fewer than ten. This chain links TRBV19 with TRBJ2-1, with D possibly matching TRBD2 (6 bases). This CDR3 has 13 residues. Germline-derived CDR1 and CDR2 are LNHDA and SQIVND (reference sequence). V was trimmed by 7 bases and J by 7 bases, leaving 14 bases between them. The CDR3 spells CASTDWRVNEQFF. In DNA, the CDR3 is TGTGCCAGTACCGACTGGAGGGTAAATGAGCAGTTCTTC.

This clone has more than one count but fewer than ten. The CDR3 loop is CASSQWRMDTGELFF. The CDR3 DNA is TGCGCCAGCAGCCAGTGGCGGATGGACACCGGGGAGCTGTTTTTT. This chain connects TRBV4-1 to TRBJ2-2, with D unresolved. Germline V lookup: CDR1 MGHRA, CDR2 YSYEKL. With 3 bases removed from V and 3 bases from J, the gap between germline ends came to 11 bases. This CDR3 region has 15 residues.